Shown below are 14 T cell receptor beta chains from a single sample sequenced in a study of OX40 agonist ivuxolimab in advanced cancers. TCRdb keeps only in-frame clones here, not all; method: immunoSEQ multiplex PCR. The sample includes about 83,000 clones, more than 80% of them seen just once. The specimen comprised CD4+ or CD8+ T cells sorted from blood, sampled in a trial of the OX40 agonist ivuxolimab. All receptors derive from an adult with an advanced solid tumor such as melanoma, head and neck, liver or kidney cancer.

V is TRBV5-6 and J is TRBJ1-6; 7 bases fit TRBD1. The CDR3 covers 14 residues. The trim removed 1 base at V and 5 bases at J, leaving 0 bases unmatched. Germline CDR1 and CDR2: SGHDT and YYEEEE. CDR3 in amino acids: CASSLTGDNSPLHF. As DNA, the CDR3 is TGTGCCAGCAGCTTGACAGGGGATAATTCACCCCTCCACTTT. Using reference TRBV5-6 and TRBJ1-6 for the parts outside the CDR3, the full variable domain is DAGVTQSPTHLIKTRGQQVTLRCSPKSGHDTVSWYQQALGQGPQFIFQYYEEEERQRGNFPDRFSGHQFPNYSSELNVNALLLGDSALYLCASSLTGDNSPLHFGNGTRLTVT.

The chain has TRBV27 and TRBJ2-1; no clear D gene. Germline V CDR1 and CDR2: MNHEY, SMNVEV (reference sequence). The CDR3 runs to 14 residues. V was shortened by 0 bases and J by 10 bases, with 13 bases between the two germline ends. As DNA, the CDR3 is TGTGCCAGCAGTTTATCACCGTCACTCAGGGAGCAGTTCTTC. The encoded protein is CASSLSPSLREQFF.

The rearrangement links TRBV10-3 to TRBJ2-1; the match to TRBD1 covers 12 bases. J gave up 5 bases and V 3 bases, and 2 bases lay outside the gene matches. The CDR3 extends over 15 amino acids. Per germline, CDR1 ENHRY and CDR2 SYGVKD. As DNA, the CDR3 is TGTGCCATCAGTGAATGGGACAGGGGGCACAATGAGCAGTTCTTC. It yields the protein CAISEWDRGHNEQFF.

CDR3 DNA sequence: TGTGCCAGCAGTCCTCACAGGGGATACAATCAGCCCCAGCATTTT. Translation: CASSPHRGYNQPQHF. The chain carries TRBV6-6 and TRBJ1-5; 7 bases map to TRBD1. The CDR3 is 15 amino acids. Germline CDR1 is MNHNY and CDR2 is SVGAGI (reference sequence). The V and J ends lost 5 bases and 3 bases, in that order; junction bases with no gene match: 7.

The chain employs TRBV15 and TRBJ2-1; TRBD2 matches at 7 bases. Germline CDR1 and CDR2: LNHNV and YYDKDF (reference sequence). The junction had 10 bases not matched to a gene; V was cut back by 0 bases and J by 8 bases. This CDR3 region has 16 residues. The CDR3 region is CATSRDPREYDDEQFF. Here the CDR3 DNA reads TGTGCCACCAGCAGAGATCCGCGGGAGTACGATGATGAGCAGTTCTTC.

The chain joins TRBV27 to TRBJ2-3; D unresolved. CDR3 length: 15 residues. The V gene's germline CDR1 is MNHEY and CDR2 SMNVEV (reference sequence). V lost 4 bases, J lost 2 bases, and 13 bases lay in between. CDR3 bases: TGTGCCAGCAGTTCCTTCTCTCTCAACACAGATACGCAGTATTTT. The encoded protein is CASSSFSLNTDTQYF.

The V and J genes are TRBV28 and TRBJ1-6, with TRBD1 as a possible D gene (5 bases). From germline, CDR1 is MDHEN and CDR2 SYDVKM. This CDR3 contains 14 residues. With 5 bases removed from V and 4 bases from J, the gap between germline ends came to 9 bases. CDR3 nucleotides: TGTGCCAGCAGTACTAGGGGTTATAATTCACCCCTCCACTTT. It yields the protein CASSTRGYNSPLHF.

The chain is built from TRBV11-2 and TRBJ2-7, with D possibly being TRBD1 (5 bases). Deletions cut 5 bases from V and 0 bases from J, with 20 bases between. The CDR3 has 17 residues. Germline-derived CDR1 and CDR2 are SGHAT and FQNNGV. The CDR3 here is CASSPKVGRASSYEQYV. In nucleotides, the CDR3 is TGTGCCAGCAGCCCAAAGGTCGGCAGGGCGAGCTCCTACGAGCAGTACGTC.

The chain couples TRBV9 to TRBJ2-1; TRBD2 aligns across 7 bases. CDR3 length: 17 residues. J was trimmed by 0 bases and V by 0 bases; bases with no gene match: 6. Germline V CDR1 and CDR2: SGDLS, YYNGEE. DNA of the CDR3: TGTGCCAGCAGCGTAGGTCCTAGCGGTAGCTCCTACAATGAGCAGTTCTTC. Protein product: CASSVGPSGSSYNEQFF.

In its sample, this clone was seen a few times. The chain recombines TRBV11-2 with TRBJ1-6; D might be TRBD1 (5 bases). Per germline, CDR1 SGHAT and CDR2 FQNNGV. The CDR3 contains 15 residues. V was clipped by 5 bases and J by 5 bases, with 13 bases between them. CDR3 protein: CASSPRGENNSPLHF. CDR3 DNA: TGTGCCAGCAGCCCCCGAGGGGAGAATAATTCACCCCTCCACTTT.

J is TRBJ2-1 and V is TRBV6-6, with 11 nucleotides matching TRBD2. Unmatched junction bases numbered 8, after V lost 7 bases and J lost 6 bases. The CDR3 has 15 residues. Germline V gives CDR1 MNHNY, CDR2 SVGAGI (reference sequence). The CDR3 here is CASTELAGDFNEQFF. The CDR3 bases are TGTGCCAGCACCGAACTAGCGGGAGATTTCAATGAGCAGTTCTTC.

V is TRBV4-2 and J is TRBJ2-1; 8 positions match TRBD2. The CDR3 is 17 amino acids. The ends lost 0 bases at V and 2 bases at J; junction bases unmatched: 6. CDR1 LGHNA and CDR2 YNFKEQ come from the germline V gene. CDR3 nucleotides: TGTGCCAGCAGCCAAGAACCGGGACTAGGACCCTACAATGAGCAGTTCTTC. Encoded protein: CASSQEPGLGPYNEQFF.

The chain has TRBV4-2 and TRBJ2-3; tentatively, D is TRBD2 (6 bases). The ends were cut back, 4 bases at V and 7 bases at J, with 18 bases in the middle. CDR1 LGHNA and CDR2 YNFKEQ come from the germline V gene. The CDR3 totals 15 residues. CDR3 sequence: CASSLQTSSRNTQYF. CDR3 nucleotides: TGTGCCAGCAGCCTCCAGACTAGTTCCAGGAATACGCAGTATTTT.

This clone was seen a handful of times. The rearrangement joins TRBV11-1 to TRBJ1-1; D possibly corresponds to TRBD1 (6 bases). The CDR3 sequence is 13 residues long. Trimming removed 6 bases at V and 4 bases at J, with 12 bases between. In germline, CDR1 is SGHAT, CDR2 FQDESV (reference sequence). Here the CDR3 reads CASRAQGLTEAFF. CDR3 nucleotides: TGTGCCAGCAGAGCTCAGGGGCTCACTGAAGCTTTCTTT.